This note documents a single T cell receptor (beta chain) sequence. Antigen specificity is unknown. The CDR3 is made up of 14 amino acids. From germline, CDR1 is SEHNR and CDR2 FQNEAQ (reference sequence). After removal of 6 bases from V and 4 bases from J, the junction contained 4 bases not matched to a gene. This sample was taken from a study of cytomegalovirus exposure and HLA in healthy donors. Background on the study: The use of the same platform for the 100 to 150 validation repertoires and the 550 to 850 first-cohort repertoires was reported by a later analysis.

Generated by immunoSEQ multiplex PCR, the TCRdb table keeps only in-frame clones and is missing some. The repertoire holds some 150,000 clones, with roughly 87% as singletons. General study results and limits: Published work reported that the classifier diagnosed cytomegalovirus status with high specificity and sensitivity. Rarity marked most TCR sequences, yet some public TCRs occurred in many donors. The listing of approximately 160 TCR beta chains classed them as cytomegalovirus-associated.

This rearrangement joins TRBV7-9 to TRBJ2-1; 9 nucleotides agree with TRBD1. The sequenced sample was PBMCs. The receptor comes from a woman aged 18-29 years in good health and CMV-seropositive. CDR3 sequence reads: CASRTGQGYNEQFF. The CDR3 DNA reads TGTGCCAGCAGGACGGGACAGGGATACAATGAGCAGTTCTTC.